The rows below give T cell receptor beta chains drawn from one sample of a study of cytomegalovirus exposure and HLA in healthy donors. Sequencing was performed with immunoSEQ multiplex PCR; in TCRdb, only in-frame clones are kept and a portion is missing. Among tens of thousands of clones listed, about 80% were seen once. Sequenced: PBMCs. The source of these receptors is a man aged 18 to 30 in good health and CMV-seronegative. CDR3s include the opening cysteine and the closing phenylalanine or tryptophan. The order of the fields is CDR3 DNA, CDR3 protein, J gene, CDR3 length, D gene, V gene, clone size. The D gene is left open where the match is weak. Not every row has a clone size; where given, it reads once, few, many or a size class.

cdr3_nt: TGTGCCAGCTCACCAAACAGGGGAAGCTACAATGAGCAGTTCTTC
cdr3_aa: CASSPNRGSYNEQFF
j_call: TRBJ2-1
cdr3_length: 15
d_call: TRBD1
v_call: TRBV18
clone_size: NA

cdr3_nt: TGTGCCAGCAGGAGGGACAGGGCCGACAATCAGCCCCAGCATTTT
cdr3_aa: CASRRDRADNQPQHF
j_call: TRBJ1-5
cdr3_length: 15
d_call: TRBD1
v_call: TRBV2
clone_size: NA

cdr3_nt: TGTGCCAGCAGTGACAGATTCAGGAACACCGGGGAGCTGTTTTTT
cdr3_aa: CASSDRFRNTGELFF
j_call: TRBJ2-2
cdr3_length: 15
d_call: NA
v_call: TRBV6-4
clone_size: NA

cdr3_nt: TGTGCCAGCAGTACTGGGACAGTCCCATACAATGAGCAGTTCTTC
cdr3_aa: CASSTGTVPYNEQFF
j_call: TRBJ2-1
cdr3_length: 15
d_call: TRBD1
v_call: TRBV6-5
clone_size: NA

cdr3_nt: TGTGCCAGCAGTGGCGACAGGTTCTCCTACGAGCAGTACTTC
cdr3_aa: CASSGDRFSYEQYF
j_call: TRBJ2-7
cdr3_length: 14
d_call: NA
v_call: TRBV27
clone_size: NA

cdr3_nt: TGTGCCAGCAGCTTGCGGGGGTCTGGGGCCAACGTCCTGACTTTC
cdr3_aa: CASSLRGSGANVLTF
j_call: TRBJ2-6
cdr3_length: 15
d_call: NA
v_call: TRBV5-8
clone_size: once

cdr3_nt: TGTGCCAGTACGGGGGTCCTGATTTCACCCCTCCACTTT
cdr3_aa: CASTGVLISPLHF
j_call: TRBJ1-6
cdr3_length: 13
d_call: NA
v_call: TRBV28
clone_size: NA

cdr3_nt: TGTGCCAGCAGTGAAGCTTGGGACACCAGCACAGATACGCAGTATTTT
cdr3_aa: CASSEAWDTSTDTQYF
j_call: TRBJ2-3
cdr3_length: 16
d_call: NA
v_call: TRBV2
clone_size: NA

cdr3_nt: TGTGCCAGCAGCCGCGGTGTTGGAAACACCATATATTTT
cdr3_aa: CASSRGVGNTIYF
j_call: TRBJ1-3
cdr3_length: 13
d_call: NA
v_call: TRBV5-6
clone_size: NA

cdr3_nt: TGTGCCAGCAGCCTCGGGGTAGCGGGGGACCTCCAAGAGACCCAGTACTTC
cdr3_aa: CASSLGVAGDLQETQYF
j_call: TRBJ2-5
cdr3_length: 17
d_call: TRBD2
v_call: TRBV5-6
clone_size: few

cdr3_nt: TGCAGCGTTGACGGACAGGGAGGGTATGGCTACACCTTC
cdr3_aa: CSVDGQGGYGYTF
j_call: TRBJ1-2
cdr3_length: 13
d_call: TRBD1
v_call: TRBV29-1
clone_size: NA

cdr3_nt: TGTGCCAGCAGTCCTGGGACAGGGAGCCTCGGGCATGAGCAGTTCTTC
cdr3_aa: CASSPGTGSLGHEQFF
j_call: TRBJ2-1
cdr3_length: 16
d_call: TRBD1
v_call: TRBV2
clone_size: NA

cdr3_nt: TGCGCCAGCAGTTGGCAGGCGAACACCGGGGAGCTGTTTTTT
cdr3_aa: CASSWQANTGELFF
j_call: TRBJ2-2
cdr3_length: 14
d_call: NA
v_call: TRBV10-2
clone_size: few

cdr3_nt: TGTGCCAGCATCGACAGGGCCAGAGAAAAACTGTTTTTT
cdr3_aa: CASIDRAREKLFF
j_call: TRBJ1-4
cdr3_length: 13
d_call: TRBD1
v_call: TRBV27
clone_size: NA

cdr3_nt: TGTGCCAGTAGCTTGACACAGGGCCGAGGGTCATCCACTGAAGCTTTCTTT
cdr3_aa: CASSLTQGRGSSTEAFF
j_call: TRBJ1-1
cdr3_length: 17
d_call: NA
v_call: TRBV19
clone_size: once

cdr3_nt: TGTGCCAGCTCACTCGACCAGGGACAGAATTCACCCCTCCACTTT
cdr3_aa: CASSLDQGQNSPLHF
j_call: TRBJ1-6
cdr3_length: 15
d_call: TRBD1
v_call: TRBV18
clone_size: NA

cdr3_nt: TGCGCCAGCAGCCCGTCCGGGACTAGAAGTTTCAGTGAGCAGTTCTTC
cdr3_aa: CASSPSGTRSFSEQFF
j_call: TRBJ2-1
cdr3_length: 16
d_call: TRBD2
v_call: TRBV4-3
clone_size: NA